What follows describes a single T cell receptor (beta chain). Its cognate antigen is unknown. The data were taken from a study of identical twins' blood T cells. The study, taken as a whole, reports: Twin repertoire similarity may partly reflect shared environment. Twins shared about as many clonotypes as their cloneset sizes predicted. Twins reportedly had markedly more similar V usage than unrelated donors, even among out-of-frame TCRbeta clonotypes.

Via MiXCR, TCRdb re-called the 5' RACE reads, giving one row per CDR3 protein. The data hold a few hundred thousand distinct CDR3 sequences, with more than 25% observed a single time. The CDR3 is made up of 16 amino acids. CDR1 is KGHSH, CDR2 LQKENI, per germline. With 4 bases removed from V and 0 bases from J, the gap between germline ends came to 13 bases. The chain recombines TRBV18 with TRBJ1-3; D is unresolved. The specimen was PBMCs. The source is a woman between 18 and 55 years old in good health. CDR3 sequence: CASSQSAGDSGNTIYF. The CDR3 DNA sequence: TGTGCCAGCTCACAGTCCGCGGGAGACTCTGGAAACACCATATATTTT.